This record covers a single TCR beta chain. The data were obtained in a study of T cells expressing NK-cell markers. Study as a whole: There were seven HCMV-seropositive donors and one seronegative donor among the eight sequenced.

From germline, CDR1 is SGDLS and CDR2 YYNGEE. The CDR3 length is 14 residues. TCRdb reprocessed the 5' RACE reads, with one entry per CDR3 protein and no DNA. The sample yields more than 400,000 distinct CDR3 sequences, of which the top ten take up roughly 7.2%. The rearrangement links TRBV9 to TRBJ2-2; TCRdb calls TRBD2, which cannot be checked without DNA. This clonotype originated in a woman between 18 and 69 years old in good health. Input material: blood T cells: a sorted CD56 or NKG2C T cell subset, CD4+ or CD8+ T cells, or bulk PBMC T cells (not recorded which). Here the CDR3 reads CASSTSGGNRELFF.